This paragraph covers one T cell receptor (beta chain) sequence. Authors' methods: The authors estimated nucleated cell counts from reference gene primer amplification. Data came from immunoSEQ multiplex PCR; TCRdb stores just in-frame clones and leaves some out. Clone size and the V and J calls come from that table; the DNA yielded D and trimming. The profile shows fewer than 200,000 clones, 88% of them singletons. V shed 6 bases and J 4 bases; nucleotides not matched to a gene: 8. Germline V CDR1 and CDR2: SGHTA, FQGTGA. The CDR3 has 15 residues. This sample is drawn from a study of blood T cell repertoires in COVID-19. About the research overall: Specimens from acute and convalescent COVID-19 originated in the United States, Italy and Spain.

Sequencing was carried out using peripheral blood. The sequence came from a man between 35 and 55 years old with active or convalescent COVID-19. The chain recombines TRBV7-3 with TRBJ1-1; 10 positions match TRBD1. CDR3 nucleotide sequence: TGTGCCAGCAGTAACAGCCGGGACAGGGGCACTGAAGCTTTCTTT. Translation gives CASSNSRDRGTEAFF.